The clone carrying this T cell receptor (beta chain) is large. Its specificity is not known. Every patient underwent thyroid surgery untreated. The data were obtained in a study of metastatic and nonmetastatic thyroid tumors. Study at large: Patients with malignant and benign thyroid disease provided blood and tumor or nodule tissue, whose repertoires were compared. Study-level findings and limits: For both blood and tumor, malignant thyroid tumors reportedly showed significantly higher TCR beta diversity than benign nodules did.

Trimming pared 6 bases from V and 7 bases from J, leaving 10 bases between. The CDR3 is 13 amino acids. Germline CDR1 and CDR2: MNHNS and SASEGT. Authors' data handling: The authors used CDR3 differences across clinicopathological groups to build a distant-metastasis classifier for papillary thyroid cancer. TCRdb re-called the PCR reads via MiXCR. The V and J calls follow TCRdb's processing rather than the paper's. The sample lists approximately 17,000 clones, about 25% seen once, with 8.5% to 12% in the top ten. The source material was adjacent normal tissue. The clonotype originates from a female donor with papillary thyroid cancer or a benign thyroid nodule (not recorded which). Some clones in this sample may be carry-over from other donors' samples. The chain has TRBV6-1 and TRBJ1-6, with D possibly being TRBD1 (5 bases). The CDR3 loop is CASRKEGNSPLHF. CDR3 in DNA: TGTGCCAGCAGGAAAGAGGGGAATTCACCCCTCCACTTT.